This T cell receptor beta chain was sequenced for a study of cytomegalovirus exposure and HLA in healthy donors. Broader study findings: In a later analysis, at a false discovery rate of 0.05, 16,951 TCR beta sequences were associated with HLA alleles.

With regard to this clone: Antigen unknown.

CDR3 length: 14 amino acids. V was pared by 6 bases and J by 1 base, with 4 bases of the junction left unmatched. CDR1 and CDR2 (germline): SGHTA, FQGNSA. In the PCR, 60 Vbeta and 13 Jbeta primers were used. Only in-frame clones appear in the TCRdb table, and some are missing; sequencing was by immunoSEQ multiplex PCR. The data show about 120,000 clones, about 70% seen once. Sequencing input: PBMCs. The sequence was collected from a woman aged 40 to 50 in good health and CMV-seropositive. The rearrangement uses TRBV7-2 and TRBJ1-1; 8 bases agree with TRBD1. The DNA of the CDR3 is TGTGCCAGCAGGGTCGACAGGGGGAACACTGAAGCTTTCTTT. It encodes CASRVDRGNTEAFF.